The rows below give T cell receptor beta chains drawn from one sample of a study of siplizumab effects on memory and regulatory T cells. Some clones are missing from TCRdb's copy, which holds only in-frame ones; the method was immunoSEQ multiplex PCR. The table lists about 100,000 clones, 91% of them singletons. The sample was CD4+ T cells sorted from blood. The origin of the receptors is a human donor in good health. The CDR3 runs from the conserved cysteine through the conserved F or W. Part of the rows lack a size; the others show once, few, many or a class for expanded clones.

J gene	V gene	clone size	CDR3 protein
TRBJ2-1	TRBV5-1	-	CASSPQPSGGNEQFF
TRBJ1-6	TRBV10-3	-	CAISEGILGSSPLHF
TRBJ2-2	TRBV6-5	-	CASSPGPAYGELFF
TRBJ1-2	TRBV5-4	-	CASSFPPGGGVGYGYTF
TRBJ2-1	TRBV25-1	-	CASSVGARDEQFF
TRBJ1-3	TRBV6-5	-	CATRRGGSGNTIYF
TRBJ1-5	TRBV4-1	-	CASSPTGGDQPQHF
TRBJ2-1	TRBV29-1	-	CSVGTDRLAGRYYYNEQFF
TRBJ2-3	TRBV7-8	-	CASSPNVDTQYF
TRBJ1-5	TRBV21-1	-	CASLFLAGNQPQHF
TRBJ2-3	TRBV5-6	-	CASSSKLVADTQYF
TRBJ1-4	TRBV9	-	CASSATGRGTNNEKLFF
TRBJ2-7	TRBV5-4	-	CASSPGTMGEQYF
TRBJ2-3	TRBV7-2	once	CASSLSGSGDTQYF
TRBJ2-5	TRBV5-4	-	CASSSTSGGPYQETQYF
TRBJ1-6	TRBV6-6	-	CASSYSQGSPLHF
TRBJ1-4	TRBV19	-	CASTLGRNNEKLFF
TRBJ1-2	TRBV19	-	CASQRYYGYTF
TRBJ1-4	TRBV4-3	-	CASSSHAPGTGEEKLFF
TRBJ2-7	TRBV12-5	few	CASGLVPGEQYF
TRBJ1-3	TRBV7-8	-	CASRIGVFSGNTIYF
TRBJ1-3	TRBV7-2	-	CASLQGGGNTIYF